This TCR beta chain was observed in a study of PD-1 and CTLA-4 blockade in melanoma. V trimming: 7 bases; J trimming: 4 bases; junction bases outside the gene matches: 5. From germline, CDR1 is MNHEY and CDR2 SMNVEV (reference sequence). CDR3 length: 16 amino acids. The protocol was immunoSEQ multiplex PCR, while the TCRdb copy is restricted to in-frame clones and leaves out a portion. The sample contains 25,000 to 35,000 clones, around 90% of which appear only once. The sequenced sample was CD8+ T cells from peripheral blood, obtained from a patient given anti-PD-1 treatment. The receptor's source is a human donor with melanoma. The J gene is TRBJ2-3, the V gene TRBV27; 16 nucleotides agree with TRBD2. The CDR3 bases are TGTGCCAGCACGCGGGGACTAGCGGGAGGGGCAGATACGCAGTATTTT. Translating it yields CASTRGLAGGADTQYF.